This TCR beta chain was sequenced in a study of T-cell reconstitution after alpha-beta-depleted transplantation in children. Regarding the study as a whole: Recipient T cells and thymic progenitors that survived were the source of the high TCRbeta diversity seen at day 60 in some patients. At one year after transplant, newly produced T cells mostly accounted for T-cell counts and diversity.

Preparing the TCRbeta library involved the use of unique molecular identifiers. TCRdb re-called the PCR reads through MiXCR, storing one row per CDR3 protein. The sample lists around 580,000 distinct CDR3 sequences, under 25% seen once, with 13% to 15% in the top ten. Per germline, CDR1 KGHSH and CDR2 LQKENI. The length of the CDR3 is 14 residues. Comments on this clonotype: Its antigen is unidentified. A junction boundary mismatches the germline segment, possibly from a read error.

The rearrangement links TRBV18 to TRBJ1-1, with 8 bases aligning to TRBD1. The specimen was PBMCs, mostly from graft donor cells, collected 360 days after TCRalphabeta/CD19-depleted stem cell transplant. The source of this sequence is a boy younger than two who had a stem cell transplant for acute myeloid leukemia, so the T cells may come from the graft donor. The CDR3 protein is CASSPRQGYPEVFF. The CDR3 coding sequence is TGTGCCAGCTCACCCCGACAGGGGTACCCTGAAGTTTTCTTT.